Following are 6 T cell receptor beta chains from one sample sequenced in a study of blood T cell repertoires in COVID-19. Assay: immunoSEQ multiplex PCR; the TCRdb copy retains only in-frame clones and omits some. This sample yields 200,000 to 250,000 clones, of which around 86% are seen a single time; 8.2% belongs to the top ten. Specimen: peripheral blood. The receptors were sampled from a woman of 80 years or more with COVID-19, enrolled during active disease.

The table lists this clone with a count of one. V is TRBV19 and J is TRBJ1-2; TRBD1 agrees at 8 bases. This CDR3 contains 14 residues. CDR1 LNHDA and CDR2 SQIVND come from the germline V gene (reference sequence). Trimming took 5 bases from V and 6 from J; bases not matched to a gene: 8. In DNA, the CDR3 is TGTGCCAGTAGTTCGGACAGGGCATCTAATGGCTACACCTTC. The encoded protein is CASSSDRASNGYTF.

CDR3 in amino acids: CASSLGGISGNTIYF. CDR3 coding DNA: TGTGCCAGCAGCTTGGGAGGCATCTCTGGAAACACCATATATTTT. V gene TRBV5-4 combines with J gene TRBJ1-3, with D unresolved. Between the trimmed V and J ends, which lost 0 bases and 0 bases, there was a span of 7 bases. The CDR3 totals 15 residues. Germline loops: CDR1 SGHNT, CDR2 YYREEE (reference sequence).

The chain couples TRBV7-3 to TRBJ1-5, with D possibly matching TRBD1 (5 bases). Germline V gene data show CDR1 as SGHTA and CDR2 as FQGTGA. V shed 5 bases and J shed 3 bases, with 11 bases lying between them. The CDR3 is 14 amino acids. Written as DNA, the CDR3 is TGTGCCAGCAGCCTGGGACTGCTCAATCAGCCCCAGCATTTT. This gives the protein CASSLGLLNQPQHF.

This rearrangement joins TRBV3-1 (or the pseudogene TRBV3-2) to TRBJ2-3; the D gene is possibly TRBD2 (5 bases). The germline V gene encodes CDR1 LGHDT and CDR2 YNNKEL (reference sequence). Trimming stripped 7 bases from V and 6 bases from J, with 17 bases between. This CDR3 comprises 14 residues. The CDR3 region has the DNA TGTGCCAGCACGTTGGACCCCGGGGTGGATACGCAGTATTTT. Amino acid sequence: CASTLDPGVDTQYF.

The genes are TRBV14 and TRBJ2-1, with 7 bases lining up with TRBD2. The V gene end was trimmed by 3 bases and the J gene end by 4 bases; junction bases not matched to a gene: 6. Germline-derived CDR1 and CDR2 are SGHDN and FVKESK. This CDR3 contains 15 residues. The CDR3 protein is CASSQEGGHYNEQFF. CDR3 coding DNA: TGTGCCAGCAGCCAGGAGGGAGGGCATTACAATGAGCAGTTCTTC.

This clone was counted a few times. CDR3 DNA: TGTGCCAGTAGGGACTCACAGACAGGGGAGGCGAATTCACCCCTCCACTTT. Translated: CASRDSQTGEANSPLHF. The chain carries TRBV19 and TRBJ1-6, with 8 nucleotides matching TRBD1. Germline CDR1 reads LNHDA; CDR2 reads SQIVND (reference sequence). The CDR3 extends over 17 amino acids. The V gene end was trimmed by 6 bases and the J gene end by 7 bases; junction bases not matched to a gene: 14.